The 18 T cell receptor beta chains listed next were all sequenced from one sample in a study of T cells expressing NK-cell markers. From its re-call of the 5' RACE reads, TCRdb lists each CDR3 protein once, without DNA. The sample includes hundreds of thousands of distinct CDR3 sequences. The source material was blood T cells: a sorted CD56 or NKG2C T cell subset, CD4+ or CD8+ T cells, or bulk PBMC T cells (not recorded which). Receptor source: a woman between 18 and 69 years old in good health.

J is TRBJ2-1 and V is TRBV4-3; TCRdb indicates TRBD1, and absent DNA this call remains unverified. Germline CDR1 and CDR2: LGHNA and YSLEER. The CDR3 contains 16 residues. The CDR3: CASSQDPRDRGNEQFF.

The chain uses TRBV4-1 and TRBJ2-3; TCRdb outputs TRBD2, but without DNA this stays unchecked. The CDR3 is made up of 13 amino acids. Germline CDR1 and CDR2: MGHRA and YSYEKL. CDR3 protein: CASSHDPGLPAYF.

The V gene is TRBV20-1, the J gene TRBJ1-1; TCRdb names TRBD1, which stays unverified in the absence of DNA. Germline CDR1 reads DFQATT; CDR2 reads SNEGSKA (reference sequence). The CDR3 runs to 13 residues. This chain's CDR3 is CSARDPTGVEAFF.

This chain joins TRBV5-1 and TRBJ2-2; the D call from TCRdb, TRBD2, cannot be confirmed without DNA. The CDR3 runs to 15 residues. Per germline, CDR1 SGHRS and CDR2 YFSETQ. The CDR3 loop reads CASSSRLAETGELFF. Looking up the rest from reference TRBV5-1 and TRBJ2-2 gives the full variable domain: KAGVTQTPRYLIKTRGQQVTLSCSPISGHRSVSWYQQTPGQGLQFLFEYFSETQRNKGNFPGRFSGRQFSNSRSEMNVSTLELGDSALYLCASSSRLAETGELFFGEGSRLTVL.

The rearrangement joins TRBV7-2 to TRBJ2-7; with no DNA, the TCRdb D assignment of TRBD2 cannot be verified. The CDR3 has 15 amino acids. From germline, CDR1 is SGHTA and CDR2 FQGNSA. The CDR3 sequence: CASSLAPLVSVEQYF.

The CDR3 reads CSASQGVGETQYF. The rearrangement links TRBV20-1 to TRBJ2-5; TCRdb proposes TRBD1, but this gene call is untestable without DNA. The CDR3 contains 13 residues. Germline V gene data show CDR1 as DFQATT and CDR2 as SNEGSKA (reference sequence).

This rearrangement joins TRBV11-2 to TRBJ2-1; TCRdb names TRBD1, which stays unverified in the absence of DNA. Germline V gene lookup returns CDR1 SGHAT and CDR2 FQNNGV. The CDR3 runs 15 residues. The CDR3 loop is CASSLNPGVYNEQFF.

The chain links TRBV18 to TRBJ2-2; TCRdb outputs TRBD1, but without DNA this stays unchecked. Germline V gene data show CDR1 as KGHSH and CDR2 as LQKENI. This CDR3 has 15 amino acids. CDR3 sequence: CASSPTGGATGELFF.

The V and J genes are TRBV24-1 and TRBJ2-1; TCRdb lists TRBD1, though no DNA is available to test this call. The CDR3 is 16 amino acids. The germline V gene has CDR1 KGHDR and CDR2 SFDVKD. CDR3 residues: CATSDQGQGLGDEQFF.

V gene TRBV21-1 combines with J gene TRBJ2-5; the D call of TRBD1 rests on TCRdb alone, since no DNA is present to check it. TRBV21-1 is a pseudogene segment. The CDR3 runs to 14 residues. CDR3 protein: CASSQTGRRATQYF.

The CDR3 loop is CASSIGGRGNSPLHF. The chain combines TRBV19 with TRBJ1-6; the TCRdb call, TRBD1, lacks DNA for checking. The length of the CDR3 is 15 residues. Looked up from germline, CDR1 is LNHDA and CDR2 is SQIVND (reference sequence).

The rearrangement uses TRBV3-1 and TRBJ2-1; TCRdb selects TRBD2, and the lack of DNA leaves this call unchecked. CDR1 LGHDT and CDR2 YNNKEL come from the germline V gene (reference sequence). The CDR3 has 20 residues. This chain's CDR3 is CASSQDVGQGLAGPYNEQFF.

The chain has TRBV12-3 or TRBV12-4 and TRBJ2-1; TCRdb gives TRBD2 as the D gene, but with no DNA this cannot be confirmed. The CDR3 runs to 16 residues. The CDR3 spells CASSPPARGGGSEQFF.

V is TRBV7-7 and J is TRBJ2-3; the D call of TRBD2 rests on TCRdb alone, since no DNA is present to check it. There are 15 residues in the CDR3. The V gene's germline CDR1 is SSHAT and CDR2 FNYEAQ (reference sequence). The chain's CDR3 is CASSSGLLGTDTQYF. The full variable domain, in which reference TRBV7-7 and TRBJ2-3 provide the parts outside the CDR3, is GAGVSQSPRYKVTKRGQDVTLRCDPISSHATLYWYQQALGQGPEFLTYFNYEAQPDKSGLPSDRFSAERPEGSISTLTIQRTEQRDSAMYRCASSSGLLGTDTQYFGPGTRLTVL.

The gene calls are TRBV5-1 and TRBJ2-1; the D call from TCRdb, TRBD2, cannot be confirmed without DNA. From germline, CDR1 is SGHRS and CDR2 YFSETQ. This CDR3 region has 19 residues. CDR3 amino acids: CASSSLTSGRGDSYNEQFF.

This sequence joins TRBV4-3 and TRBJ2-1; the TRBD2 assignment by TCRdb is unverifiable without DNA. There are 17 residues in the CDR3. Germline V CDR1 and CDR2: LGHNA, YSLEER. The CDR3 region is CASSQVSSSGLYNEQFF.

The chain recombines TRBV27 with TRBJ2-1; TCRdb gives TRBD1 as the D gene, but with no DNA this cannot be confirmed. This CDR3 spans 16 amino acids. Germline lookup yields CDR1 MNHEY and CDR2 SMNVEV (reference sequence). CDR3 protein: CASSWGPGQNYNEQFF.

The gene calls are TRBV12-3 or TRBV12-4 and TRBJ1-4; TCRdb selects TRBD1, and the lack of DNA leaves this call unchecked. This CDR3 spans 15 amino acids. CDR3 in amino acids: CASSPWGAPNEKLFF.